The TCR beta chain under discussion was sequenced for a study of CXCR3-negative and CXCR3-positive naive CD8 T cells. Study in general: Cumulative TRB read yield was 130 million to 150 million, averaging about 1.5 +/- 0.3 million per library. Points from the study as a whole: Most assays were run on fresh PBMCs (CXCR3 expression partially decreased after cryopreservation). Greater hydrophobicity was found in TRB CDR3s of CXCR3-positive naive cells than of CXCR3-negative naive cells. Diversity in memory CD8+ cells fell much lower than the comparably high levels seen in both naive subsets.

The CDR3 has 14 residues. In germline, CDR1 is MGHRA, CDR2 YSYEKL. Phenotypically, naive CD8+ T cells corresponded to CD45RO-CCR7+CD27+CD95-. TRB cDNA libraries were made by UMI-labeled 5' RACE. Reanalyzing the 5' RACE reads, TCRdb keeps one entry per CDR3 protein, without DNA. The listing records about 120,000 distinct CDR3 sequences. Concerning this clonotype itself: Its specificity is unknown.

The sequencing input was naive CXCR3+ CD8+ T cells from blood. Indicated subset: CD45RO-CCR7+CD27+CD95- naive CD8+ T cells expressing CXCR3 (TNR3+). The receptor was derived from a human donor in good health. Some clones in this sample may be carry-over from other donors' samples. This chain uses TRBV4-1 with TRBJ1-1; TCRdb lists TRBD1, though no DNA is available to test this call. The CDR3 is CASSHGQANTEAFF.